Each of the 27 T cell receptor beta chains below was sequenced from the same sample in a study of OX40 agonist ivuxolimab in advanced cancers. Data came from immunoSEQ multiplex PCR; TCRdb stores just in-frame clones and leaves some out. Of some 40,000 clones listed, more than 85% are singletons. The sequenced sample was CD4+ or CD8+ T cells sorted from blood, obtained in a trial of the OX40 agonist ivuxolimab. These TCRs come from an adult with an advanced solid tumor such as melanoma, head and neck, liver or kidney cancer.

V usage is TRBV7-3 and J usage is TRBJ2-7; D unresolved. From germline, CDR1 is SGHTA and CDR2 FQGTGA. V dropped 4 bases and J dropped 1 base, with 14 bases sitting between them. The CDR3 contains 15 residues. The CDR3 reads CASSCRKTVSYEQYF. The CDR3 nucleotides read TGTGCCAGCAGCTGTCGGAAGACGGTATCCTACGAGCAGTACTTC.

The chain links TRBV12-5 to TRBJ2-7, with a tentative D call TRBD2 (6 bases). The CDR3 length is 12 residues. V was shortened by 2 bases and J by 11 bases, with 13 bases between the two germline ends. CDR1 and CDR2 (germline): LGHNT, FRNRAP. CDR3 nucleotides: TGTGCTAGTGGTTTGTACCGGGGGTTTAAGTACTTC. Its translation is CASGLYRGFKYF. Variable domain in full (rest from reference TRBV12-5 and TRBJ2-7): DARVTQTPRHKVTEMGQEVTMRCQPILGHNTVFWYRQTMMQGLELLAYFRNRAPLDDSGMPKDRFSAEMPDATLATLKIQPSEPRDSAVYFCASGLYRGFKYFGPGTRLTVT.

This clone came up once. The chain links TRBV6-5 to TRBJ2-1; TRBD2 matches at 8 bases. The J segment lost 6 bases and the V segment lost 2 bases, leaving 6 bases of the junction unmatched. The germline gives CDR1 MNHEY, CDR2 SVGAGI. CDR3 size: 15 residues. The CDR3 reads CASSYPGTRGNEQFF. The CDR3 DNA reads as TGTGCCAGCAGTTACCCCGGGACTAGAGGCAATGAGCAGTTCTTC.

The chain recombines TRBV7-3 with TRBJ2-6; D ambiguous. The length of the CDR3 is 13 residues. Germline V gives CDR1 SGHTA, CDR2 FQGTGA. V dropped 8 bases and J dropped 2 bases, with 7 bases sitting between them. This CDR3 is CASGRAGANVLTF. The DNA for the CDR3 is TGTGCCAGCGGTAGGGCTGGGGCCAACGTCCTGACTTTC.

The genes are TRBV4-1 and TRBJ1-4; D is uncertain. The CDR3 has 17 residues. V shed 0 bases and J shed 8 bases, with 19 bases lying between them. CDR1 and CDR2 (germline): MGHRA, YSYEKL. CDR3 amino acids: CASSQDGWYGIREKLFF. The CDR3 coding sequence is TGCGCCAGCAGCCAAGATGGCTGGTATGGGATTAGGGAAAAACTGTTTTTT.

This chain links TRBV4-1 with TRBJ1-2; D unclear. CDR3 length: 12 residues. V lost 0 bases to trimming and J lost 4 bases, with 3 bases between them. Germline V CDR1 and CDR2: MGHRA, YSYEKL. CDR3 loop: CASSQDSYGYTF. CDR3 coding DNA: TGCGCCAGCAGCCAAGACTCCTATGGCTACACCTTC.

The chain recombines TRBV7-3 with TRBJ2-7; D is possibly TRBD1 or TRBD2 (5 bases each). This CDR3 comprises 13 residues. Germline CDR1 is SGHTA and CDR2 is FQGTGA. With 1 base removed from V and 5 bases from J, the gap between germline ends came to 9 bases. CDR3: CASSLNRGDEQYF. The DNA of the CDR3 is TGTGCCAGCAGCTTAAACAGAGGGGACGAGCAGTACTTC.

CDR3 nucleotides: TGTGCCAGTTCACCCCCGGGGGAACCAACAGATACGCAGTATTTT. Protein sequence: CASSPPGEPTDTQYF. The V gene is TRBV19, the J gene TRBJ2-3; D possibly corresponds to TRBD2 (6 bases). The CDR3 totals 15 residues. Trimming stripped 8 bases from V and 3 bases from J, with 18 bases between. Germline V CDR1 and CDR2: LNHDA, SQIVND (reference sequence).

The V call is TRBV7-6, the J call TRBJ1-4; weak D call: TRBD1 (6 bases). Germline values: CDR1 SGHVS, CDR2 FNYEAQ. V was shortened by 5 bases and J by 6 bases, with 16 bases between the two germline ends. The CDR3 runs 15 residues. The CDR3 spells CASSLTGSWDEKLFF. The CDR3 DNA follows: TGTGCCAGCAGCCTAACAGGGTCTTGGGATGAAAAACTGTTTTTT. Variable domain in full (rest from reference TRBV7-6 and TRBJ1-4): GAGVSQSPRYKVTKRGQDVALRCDPISGHVSLYWYRQALGQGPEFLTYFNYEAQQDKSGLPNDRFSAERPEGSISTLTIQRTEQRDSAMYRCASSLTGSWDEKLFFGSGTQLSVL.

In regard to this clone: Germline is not matched at one junction end, which may reflect a read error. The rearrangement joins TRBV5-1 to TRBJ2-1; no clear D. The CDR3 totals 11 residues. Germline CDR1 reads SGHRS; CDR2 reads YFSETQ. The CDR3, as DNA: TGCGCCAGCAGCTTGGAACATATACTGGTCTTC. This codes for CASSLEHILVF.

The chain employs TRBV18 and TRBJ1-1; D is undetermined. The CDR3 extends over 10 amino acids. Germline loops: CDR1 KGHSH, CDR2 LQKENI. Trimming cost V 6 bases and J 6 bases, with 5 bases left between them. The DNA of the CDR3 is TGTGCCAGCTCCGAAGCTGAAGCTTTCTTT. It codes for CASSEAEAFF. Supplemented by reference TRBV18 and TRBJ1-1, the full variable domain reads NAGVMQNPRHLVRRRGQEARLRCSPMKGHSHVYWYRQLPEEGLKFMVYLQKENIIDESGMPKERFSAEFPKEGPSILRIQQVVRGDSAAYFCASSEAEAFFGQGTRLTVV.

The V call is TRBV2, the J call TRBJ2-1; 7 positions agree with TRBD1. The CDR3 totals 14 residues. V dropped 6 bases and J dropped 2; count of bases not matched to a gene: 4. Germline loops: CDR1 SNHLY, CDR2 FYNNEI. The CDR3 DNA is TGTGCCAGCAGCTGGACAGGTACCTACAATGAGCAGTTCTTC. Translated, it gives CASSWTGTYNEQFF.

V usage is TRBV29-1 and J usage is TRBJ2-1, with no clear D. The V end was cut by 6 bases, the J end by 0 bases, with 9 bases between. This CDR3 has 13 amino acids. The V gene's germline CDR1 is SQVTM and CDR2 ANQGSEA. The CDR3 bases are TGCAGCGTCGACCGAAGCTCCTACAATGAGCAGTTCTTC. This gives the protein CSVDRSSYNEQFF.

The V gene is TRBV6-1, the J gene TRBJ2-2; no firm D call. Germline-derived CDR1 and CDR2 are MNHNS and SASEGT. This CDR3 is 13 amino acids long. With 4 bases removed from V and 4 bases from J, the gap between germline ends came to 7 bases. The CDR3 reads CASSVPSTGELFF. As DNA, the CDR3 is TGTGCCAGCAGTGTCCCCTCCACCGGGGAGCTGTTTTTT.

In DNA form, the CDR3 reads TGTGCCAGCAGCTTAGAGGGGATAACTAATGAAAAACTGTTTTTT. Translating gives CASSLEGITNEKLFF. The chain has TRBV7-8 and TRBJ1-4, with D tentatively TRBD1 (5 bases). CDR1 is SGHVS, CDR2 FQNEAQ, per germline. The V and J ends lost 1 base and 1 base respectively, with 7 bases between them. The CDR3 loop spans 15 amino acids.

This rearrangement joins TRBV7-2 to TRBJ2-5, with D perhaps TRBD2 (5 bases). Germline assignment: CDR1 SGHTA and CDR2 FQGNSA. V gave up 5 bases and J gave up 5 bases, with 15 bases separating them. The CDR3 covers 14 residues. CDR3 nucleotide sequence: TGTGCCAGCAGCCCCGTTCGGGGTACGGAGACCCAGTACTTC. Translated: CASSPVRGTETQYF. Combining the CDR3 with reference TRBV7-2 and TRBJ2-5 gives the whole variable domain GAGVSQSPSNKVTEKGKDVELRCDPISGHTALYWYRQSLGQGLEFLIYFQGNSAPDKSGLPSDRFSAERTGGSVSTLTIQRTQQEDSAVYLCASSPVRGTETQYFGPGTRLLVL.

This chain links TRBV5-5 with TRBJ1-2; no firm D call. The CDR3 runs to 15 residues. V lost 2 bases to trimming and J lost 6 bases, with 17 bases between them. Germline CDR1 reads SGHKS; CDR2 reads YYEKEE (reference sequence). The CDR3 is CASSFGQEFAHGYTF. The CDR3 bases are TGTGCCAGCAGCTTTGGGCAGGAATTTGCCCATGGCTACACCTTC.

The chain carries TRBV5-1 and TRBJ1-2, with D possibly TRBD1 on 6 matching bases. Looked up from germline, CDR1 is SGHRS and CDR2 is YFSETQ. V was pared by 2 bases and J by 5 bases, with 10 bases between. CDR3 size: 13 residues. CDR3: CASSLAQGYGYTF. CDR3 bases: TGCGCCAGCAGCTTAGCCCAGGGGTATGGCTACACCTTC.

This clone was counted a single time. The J gene is TRBJ1-5, the V gene TRBV4-1; D may be TRBD1 (6 bases). Trimming removed 3 bases from V and 9 bases from J, with 15 bases in between. This CDR3 is 14 amino acids long. CDR1 and CDR2 from the germline V gene are MGHRA and YSYEKL. This CDR3 reads CASSQDGTLLPQHF. DNA of the CDR3: TGCGCCAGCAGCCAGGATGGGACACTCCTGCCCCAGCATTTT.

The CDR3 loop reads CASSVGVGETQYF. For the CDR3, the DNA is TGTGCCAGCAGCGTCGGGGTAGGGGAGACCCAGTACTTC. The chain is built from TRBV9 and TRBJ2-5, with D perhaps TRBD2 (5 bases). The CDR3 extends over 13 amino acids. Germline-derived CDR1 and CDR2 are SGDLS and YYNGEE. Trimming cost V 2 bases and J 5 bases, with 10 bases left between them.

This chain uses TRBV9 with TRBJ2-5, with D unclear. Trimming cost V 0 bases and J 5 bases, with 11 bases left between them. The length of the CDR3 is 14 residues. CDR1 is SGDLS and CDR2 is YYNGEE in the germline V gene. CDR3 DNA sequence: TGTGCCAGCAGCGTAGGGATGGTAGGGGAGACCCAGTACTTC. Protein: CASSVGMVGETQYF.

The chain is built from TRBV7-2 and TRBJ1-1; D ambiguous. CDR3 length: 11 amino acids. In germline, CDR1 is SGHTA, CDR2 FQGNSA. Trimming cost V 4 bases and J 2 bases, with 2 bases left between them. CDR3 DNA: TGTGCCAGCAGCTCCAACACTGAAGCTTTCTTT. Amino acids: CASSSNTEAFF.

This CDR3 reads CASSPPVRHEQFF. CDR3 sequence (DNA): TGTGCCAGCTCACCACCGGTCCGTCATGAGCAGTTCTTC. The chain uses TRBV18 and TRBJ2-1; D is unresolved. V was pared by 0 bases and J by 8 bases, with 8 bases between. This CDR3 comprises 13 residues. The V gene's germline CDR1 is KGHSH and CDR2 LQKENI.

The chain has TRBV9 and TRBJ2-5, with TRBD1 matching over 9 bases. Germline V CDR1 and CDR2: SGDLS, YYNGEE. The V and J ends lost 0 bases and 5 bases, in that order; junction bases with no gene match: 5. The CDR3 is 15 amino acids. This CDR3 is CASSVATGGLETQYF. The DNA of the CDR3 is TGTGCCAGCAGCGTAGCGACAGGGGGGTTGGAGACCCAGTACTTC.

The J gene is TRBJ2-5, the V gene TRBV5-4; D is possibly TRBD1 (6 bases). The CDR3 spans 14 residues. V shed 4 bases and J shed 2 bases, with 12 bases lying between them. The V gene's germline CDR1 is SGHNT and CDR2 YYREEE (reference sequence). The CDR3 DNA sequence: TGTGCCAGCAGCCATTGGACAGTTCAAGAGACCCAGTACTTC. This encodes CASSHWTVQETQYF. Combining the CDR3 with reference TRBV5-4 and TRBJ2-5 gives the whole variable domain ETGVTQSPTHLIKTRGQQVTLRCSSQSGHNTVSWYQQALGQGPQFIFQYYREEENGRGNFPPRFSGLQFPNYSSELNVNALELDDSALYLCASSHWTVQETQYFGPGTRLLVL.

This clone was seen only once. The rearrangement joins TRBV28 to TRBJ2-1; 9 bases fit TRBD1. CDR3 length: 15 amino acids. Germline V gives CDR1 MDHEN, CDR2 SYDVKM. Trimming at V came to 4 bases and at J to 8 bases, leaving 9 bases not matched to a gene. CDR3 nucleotide sequence: TGTGCCAGCAGTTCACCCGGGACAGGGTTTTATGAGCAGTTCTTC. It codes for CASSSPGTGFYEQFF. The full variable domain, its missing parts supplied by reference TRBV28 and TRBJ2-1, is DVKVTQSSRYLVKRTGEKVFLECVQDMDHENMFWYRQDPGLGLRLIYFSYDVKMKEKGDIPEGYSVSREKKERFSLILESASTNQTSMYLCASSSPGTGFYEQFFGPGTRLTVL.

The chain combines TRBV18 with TRBJ1-1, with D uncertain. The CDR3 is 14 amino acids. Between the trimmed V and J ends, which lost 1 base and 3 bases, there was a span of 9 bases. Per the germline V gene, CDR1 is KGHSH and CDR2 is LQKENI. The CDR3 region has the DNA TGTGCCAGCTCACCACAGGTGCTGGACACTGAAGCTTTCTTT. Protein: CASSPQVLDTEAFF.